This T cell receptor beta chain was recorded in a study of human T cells and chemical hapten exposure. Study as a whole: Yields of TCR per sample differed, chiefly owing to small differences in pooled library volume.

TCRdb processed the RACE reads anew with MiXCR; each CDR3 protein has one entry. The profile shows some 70,000 distinct CDR3 sequences, 10% to 13% of them singletons. The time point was: patch test 2, 6 weeks after DPC sensitization. Treatment in this sample: therapeutic diphenylcyclopropenone sensitization with weekly scalp DPC. Study outcomes and limitations: Expanded TCRs were compared with controls, and the expanded TCRs formed significantly more large CDR3 similarity clusters. DPC sensitization did not alter TCRs above 1 in 1000 frequency.

This clonotype came up many times. Its specificity is unknown. V shed 2 bases and J 7 bases; nucleotides not matched to a gene: 8. CDR3 size: 16 residues. Looked up from germline, CDR1 is MNHEY and CDR2 is SMNVEV (reference sequence). The chain is built from TRBV27 and TRBJ2-1, with 10 bases that match TRBD2. The source was whole blood, collected in connection with sensitization to the hapten diphenylcyclopropenone (DPC). This receptor was taken from a woman between 50 and 59 years old with alopecia areata. Some clones in this sample may be carry-over from other donors' samples. The DNA of the CDR3 is TGTGCCAGCAGTTTAATTTCTAGCGGGAGCGGGAATGAGCAGTTCTTC. It codes for CASSLISSGSGNEQFF.